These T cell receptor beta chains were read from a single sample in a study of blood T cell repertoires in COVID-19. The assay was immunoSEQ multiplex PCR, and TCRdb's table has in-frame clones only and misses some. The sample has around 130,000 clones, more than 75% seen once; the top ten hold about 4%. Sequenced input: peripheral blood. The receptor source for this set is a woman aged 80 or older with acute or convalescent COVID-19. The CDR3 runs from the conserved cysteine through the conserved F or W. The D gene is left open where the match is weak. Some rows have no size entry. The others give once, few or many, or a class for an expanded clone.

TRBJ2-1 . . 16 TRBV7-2 CASSLAAEVTYNEQFF TGTGCCAGCAGCTTAGCTGCGGAAGTCACTTACAATGAGCAGTTCTTC
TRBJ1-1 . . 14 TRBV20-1 CSASRFQGNTEAFF TGCAGTGCTAGTCGGTTCCAGGGGAACACTGAAGCTTTCTTT
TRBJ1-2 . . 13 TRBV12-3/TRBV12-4 CASSLQGSYGYTF TGTGCCAGCAGTTTACAGGGCTCATACGGCTACACCTTC
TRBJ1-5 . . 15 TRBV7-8 CASSPQRLSNQPQHF TGTGCCAGCAGCCCCCAACGGTTGAGCAATCAGCCCCAGCATTTT
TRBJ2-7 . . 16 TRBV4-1 CASSQETTGLLHEQYF TGCGCCAGCAGCCAAGAGACCACGGGGTTATTACACGAGCAGTACTTC
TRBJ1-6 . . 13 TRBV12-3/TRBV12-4 CASSLQGNSPLHF TGTGCCAGCAGTTTACAGGGAAATTCACCCCTCCACTTT
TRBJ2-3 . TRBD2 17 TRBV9 CASSVVPGGRATDTQYF TGTGCCAGCAGCGTAGTCCCTGGCGGGAGGGCCACAGATACGCAGTATTTT
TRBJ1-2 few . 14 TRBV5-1 CASSLITDNYGYTF TGCGCCAGCAGCTTGATCACTGATAACTATGGCTACACCTTC
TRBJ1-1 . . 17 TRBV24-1 CATSDSYVTENDTEAFF TGTGCCACCAGTGATTCCTATGTAACAGAAAATGACACTGAAGCTTTCTTT
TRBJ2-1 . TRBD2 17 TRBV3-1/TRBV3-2 CASSSRLAGGSYNEQFF TGTGCCAGCAGCTCTCGACTAGCGGGAGGGTCCTACAATGAGCAGTTCTTC
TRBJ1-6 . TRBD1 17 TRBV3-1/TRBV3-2 CASSQAGTGTFNSPLHF TGTGCCAGCAGCCAAGCAGGGACAGGGACTTTCAATTCACCCCTCCACTTT
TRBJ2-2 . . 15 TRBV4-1 CASSQRLLNTGELFF TGCGCCAGCAGCCAGCGACTCTTGAACACCGGGGAGCTGTTTTTT
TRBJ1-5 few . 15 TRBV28 CASRSGGLGNQPQHF TGTGCCAGCAGGTCGGGGGGCTTGGGCAATCAGCCCCAGCATTTT
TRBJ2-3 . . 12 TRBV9 CASSVFQDTQYF TGTGCCAGCAGCGTATTTCAAGATACGCAGTATTTT
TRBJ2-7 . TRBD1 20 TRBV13 CASSSPDTTGDRPYIYEQYF TGTGCCAGCAGCTCCCCAGATACGACAGGGGATCGGCCATATATATACGAGCAGTACTTC
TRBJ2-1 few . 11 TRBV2 CASTRGNEQFF TGTGCCAGCACTCGGGGCAATGAGCAGTTCTTC
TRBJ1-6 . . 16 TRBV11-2 CASSSPWTRNNSPLHF TGTGCCAGCAGCTCCCCATGGACACGTAATAATTCACCCCTCCACTTT
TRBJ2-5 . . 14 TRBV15 CATSRGTGEETQYF TGTGCCACCAGCAGAGGAACAGGTGAAGAGACCCAGTACTTC
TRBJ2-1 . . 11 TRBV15 CATSLSNEQFF TGTGCCACCAGCCTAAGCAATGAGCAGTTCTTC
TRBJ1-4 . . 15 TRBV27 CASSLLGGRNEKLFF TGTGCCAGCAGTTTATTAGGAGGGCGTAATGAAAAACTGTTTTTT
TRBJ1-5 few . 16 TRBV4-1 CASSQSPFRGPQPQHF TGCGCCAGCAGCCAATCCCCCTTTCGGGGTCCCCAGCCCCAGCATTTT
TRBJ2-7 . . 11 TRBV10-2 CASSPLKEQYF TGCGCCAGCAGTCCCCTTAAAGAGCAGTACTTC
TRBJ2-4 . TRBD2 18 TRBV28 CASSLYGFRGVAKNIQYF TGTGCCAGCAGTTTATATGGGTTCCGGGGGGTAGCCAAAAACATTCAGTACTTC
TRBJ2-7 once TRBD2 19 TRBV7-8 CASSPPRTSGSGSRYEQYF TGTGCCAGCAGCCCACCCCGGACTAGCGGGAGCGGATCCCGCTACGAGCAGTACTTC
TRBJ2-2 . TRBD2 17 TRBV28 CASSYLAGGPGTGELFF TGTGCCAGCAGTTATCTGGCGGGAGGGCCGGGGACCGGGGAGCTGTTTTTT
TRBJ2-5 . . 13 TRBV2 CASIGGNEETQYF TGTGCCAGCATCGGGGGTAACGAAGAGACCCAGTACTTC
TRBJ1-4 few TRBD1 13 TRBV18 CASSPRDREKLFF TGTGCCAGCTCTCCCCGGGACAGGGAAAAACTGTTTTTT
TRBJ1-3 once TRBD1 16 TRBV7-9 CASSFLDRARGNTIYF TGTGCCAGCAGCTTCCTAGACAGGGCGAGAGGAAACACCATATATTTT
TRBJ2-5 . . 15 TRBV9 CASSVVGQCGETQYF TGTGCCAGCAGCGTAGTTGGGCAGTGCGGGGAGACCCAGTACTTC
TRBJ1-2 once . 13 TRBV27 CASSLQGNYGYTF TGTGCCAGCAGTTTACAGGGAAATTATGGCTACACCTTC
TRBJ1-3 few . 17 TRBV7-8 CASSLRWAGLSGNTIYF TGTGCCAGCAGCTTAAGGTGGGCGGGCCTCTCTGGAAACACCATATATTTT
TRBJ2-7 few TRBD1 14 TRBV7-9 CASRSGQGADEQYF TGTGCCAGCAGATCGGGACAGGGGGCTGATGAGCAGTACTTC
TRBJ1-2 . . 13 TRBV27 CASSSSPMRGYTF TGTGCCAGCAGTTCATCCCCTATGAGAGGCTACACCTTC
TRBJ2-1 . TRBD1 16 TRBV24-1 CATSDLPRTGYNEQFF TGTGCCACCAGTGATTTGCCCCGGACAGGGTACAATGAGCAGTTCTTC
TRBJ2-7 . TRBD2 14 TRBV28 CASSDSGKTYEQYF TGTGCCAGCAGTGATAGCGGGAAAACCTACGAGCAGTACTTC
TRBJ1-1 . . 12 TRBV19 CASSIVPGEAFF TGTGCCAGTAGTATAGTGCCGGGAGAAGCTTTCTTT
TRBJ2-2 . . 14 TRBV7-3 CASSRTFNTGELFF TGTGCCAGCAGCAGGACATTTAACACCGGGGAGCTGTTTTTT
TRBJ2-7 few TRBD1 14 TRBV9 CASSARDRGYEQYF TGTGCCAGCAGCGCCCGGGACAGGGGGTACGAGCAGTACTTC
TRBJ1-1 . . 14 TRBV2 CASSEAYSDTEAFF TGTGCCAGCAGTGAAGCTTATTCCGACACTGAAGCTTTCTTT
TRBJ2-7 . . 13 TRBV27 CASSWGPLYEQYF TGTGCCAGCAGTTGGGGGCCTCTTTACGAGCAGTACTTC
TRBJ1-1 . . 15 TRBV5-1 CASSWGRVVGTEAFF TGCGCCAGCAGCTGGGGCAGGGTCGTGGGCACTGAAGCTTTCTTT
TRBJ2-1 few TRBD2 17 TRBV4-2 CASSQIAGDPLYNEQFF TGTGCCAGCAGCCAGATAGCGGGGGACCCCCTCTACAATGAGCAGTTCTTC
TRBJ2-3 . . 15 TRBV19 CASSMWQGYTDTQYF TGTGCCAGTAGTATGTGGCAGGGTTACACAGATACGCAGTATTTT
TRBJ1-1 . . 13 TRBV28 CASRTTMNTEAFF TGTGCCAGCAGAACGACAATGAACACTGAAGCTTTCTTT
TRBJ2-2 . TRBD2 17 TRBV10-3 CATGRTSGMRGTGELFF TGTGCCACCGGTCGGACTAGCGGTATGAGGGGCACCGGGGAGCTGTTTTTT
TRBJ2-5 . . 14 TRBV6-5 CASSTGRGQETQYF TGTGCCAGCAGCACAGGGAGGGGGCAAGAGACCCAGTACTTC
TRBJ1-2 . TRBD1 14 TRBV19 CASSLRTGQRGYTF TGTGCCAGTAGTCTTAGGACAGGGCAACGGGGCTACACCTTC
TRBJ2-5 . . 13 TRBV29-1 CSARTGSGETQYF TGCAGCGCTCGAACAGGGTCGGGCGAGACCCAGTACTTC
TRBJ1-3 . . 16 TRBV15 CATSRDPQGGGNTIYF TGTGCCACCAGCAGAGATCCTCAGGGCGGAGGAAACACCATATATTTT
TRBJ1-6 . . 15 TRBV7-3 CASSLWAGNNSPLHF TGTGCCAGCAGCTTATGGGCAGGGAATAATTCACCCCTCCACTTT